This TCR beta chain was captured in a study of T-cell memory formation after mild COVID-19. This clonotype showed up just a few times. One entry per CDR3 protein results from TCRdb running MiXCR on the 5' RACE reads. The sample includes about 130,000 distinct CDR3 sequences, about 16% of them seen just once. V gave up 1 base and J gave up 2 bases, with 9 bases separating them. This CDR3 has 14 amino acids. Germline V gives CDR1 MGHDK, CDR2 SYGVNS. The chain employs TRBV25-1 and TRBJ2-7; D is unclear. The sequence was obtained from an adult woman who had mild COVID-19 (a few samples of this study predate the infection). Cell type and time point are not known. Sequencing was performed on PBMCs or a T cell subset sorted from them (not recorded which). CDR3 nucleotides: TGTGCCAGCAGTGAATCGTGGGAAACCTACGAGCAGTACTTC. Translating it yields CASSESWETYEQYF.